The 23 T cell receptor beta chains below all came from one sample that was sequenced in a study of identical twins. MiXCR, applied by TCRdb to the 5' RACE reads, yields one record per CDR3 protein. The table records more than 400,000 distinct CDR3 sequences, 13% to 15% of them present only once. This sample was also put to use in a study of yellow fever vaccine responses in identical twins.

Sequenced material: CD4+ T cells sorted from blood. Receptor source: a woman aged 18-29 years in good health.

The gene calls are TRBV29-1 and TRBJ2-2; TRBD1 or TRBD2 may be the D gene (6 bases each). The V end was cut by 1 base, the J end by 4 bases, with 13 bases between. CDR1 and CDR2 (germline): SQVTM, ANQGSEA. CDR3 length: 15 amino acids. Here the CDR3 reads CSVEVQGRSTGELFF. CDR3 in DNA: TGCAGCGTTGAAGTCCAGGGGAGGAGCACCGGGGAGCTGTTTTTT.

The CDR3 DNA reads TGCAGTGCACACCAGGGGGGGACCGGGTTCCAGTACGAGCAGTACTTC. This sequence encodes CSAHQGGTGFQYEQYF. This chain connects TRBV20-1 to TRBJ2-7; D tentatively reads TRBD1 or TRBD2 (7 bases each). The CDR3 sequence is 16 residues long. Trimming took off 6 bases at V and 4 bases at J, with 25 bases between the two ends. Germline V lookup: CDR1 DFQATT, CDR2 SNEGSKA (reference sequence).

The sample holds a few counts of this clonotype. The chain employs TRBV10-3 and TRBJ2-7, with 10 bases that match TRBD2. CDR3 length: 14 amino acids. Germline V CDR1 and CDR2: ENHRY, SYGVKD. Germline trimming cut 3 bases from V and 3 bases from J; bases unmatched to any gene: 2. CDR3 nucleotide sequence: TGTGCCATCAGTGATAGCGGGGGGCTCTACGAGCAGTACGTC. Its protein product is CAISDSGGLYEQYV.

This clonotype was observed a few times. The chain combines TRBV19 with TRBJ2-4, with D hard to call. The CDR3 length is 13 residues. CDR1 is LNHDA and CDR2 is SQIVND in the germline V gene (reference sequence). The germline V and J ends were trimmed by 5 bases and 10 bases, with 15 bases remaining between them. The CDR3 DNA is TGTGCCAGTAGTGCGCCCAATGGTTGGATTCAGTACTTC. As protein: CASSAPNGWIQYF.

There are a few counts of this clonotype. The V and J genes are TRBV5-1 and TRBJ1-2; perhaps TRBD1 as D (6 bases). The CDR3 is 12 residues long. CDR1 SGHRS and CDR2 YFSETQ come from the germline V gene. V lost 5 bases, J lost 8 bases, and 13 bases lay in between. This CDR3 is CASRWGAEGYTF. The CDR3 nucleotides are TGCGCCAGCAGGTGGGGGGCTGAAGGCTACACCTTC.

V usage is TRBV14 and J usage is TRBJ2-7; D unresolved. From germline, CDR1 is SGHDN and CDR2 FVKESK. V dropped 2 bases and J dropped 7 bases, with 15 bases sitting between them. The length of the CDR3 is 14 residues. The CDR3 sequence: CASSQQTAVGEQYF. The CDR3 coding sequence is TGTGCCAGCAGCCAACAAACGGCCGTGGGAGAGCAGTACTTC.

In its sample, this clonotype was seen a few times. This chain joins TRBV10-1 and TRBJ2-2; 9 bases agree with TRBD1. V lost 5 bases and J lost 1; bases outside the gene matches: 8. Germline V gene lookup returns CDR1 WNHNN and CDR2 SYGVQD (reference sequence). The CDR3 runs to 17 residues. The CDR3 here is CASSRTGVRRNTGELFF. In DNA form, the CDR3 reads TGCGCCAGCAGTAGGACAGGGGTTAGGCGGAACACCGGGGAGCTGTTTTTT.

The chain couples TRBV27 to TRBJ1-4; TRBD1 aligns across 8 bases. CDR3 length: 14 amino acids. CDR1 is MNHEY and CDR2 is SMNVEV in the germline V gene (reference sequence). After removal of 7 bases from V and 5 bases from J, the junction contained 6 bases not matched to a gene. CDR3 in amino acids: CASKKQGGNEKLFF. CDR3 nucleotide sequence: TGTGCCAGCAAGAAACAGGGGGGGAATGAAAAACTGTTTTTT.

This chain joins TRBV12-3 or TRBV12-4 and TRBJ2-3; D is uncertain. V was clipped by 1 base and J by 1 base, with 9 bases between them. The CDR3 sequence is 15 residues long. CDR3 coding DNA: TGTGCCAGCAGTTTAGGGACCGCTCGCACAGATACGCAGTATTTT. Amino acid sequence: CASSLGTARTDTQYF.

In this sample, this clonotype turned up a few times. The chain uses TRBV20-1 and TRBJ1-3; D not certain. Trimming took off 5 bases at V and 0 bases at J, with 8 bases between the two ends. Germline V gene data show CDR1 as DFQATT and CDR2 as SNEGSKA (reference sequence). The CDR3 runs 13 residues. This chain's CDR3 is CSAPRNSGNTIYF. CDR3 nucleotide sequence: TGCAGTGCTCCCCGGAACTCTGGAAACACCATATATTTT.

This clonotype has more than one count but fewer than ten. This chain connects TRBV5-1 to TRBJ2-1; 9 bases map to TRBD2. The CDR3 runs 16 residues. The germline V gene encodes CDR1 SGHRS and CDR2 YFSETQ. Trimming took 7 bases from V and 0 from J; bases not matched to a gene: 8. CDR3 nucleotides: TGCGCCAGCGTTCTAGCGGGAACCAACTCCTACAATGAGCAGTTCTTC. Its translation: CASVLAGTNSYNEQFF.

This clonotype was counted a few times. The V call is TRBV18, the J call TRBJ2-5; no clear D. Germline V lookup: CDR1 KGHSH, CDR2 LQKENI. Trimming removed 3 bases at V and 1 base at J, with 6 bases between. CDR3 length: 13 residues. Here the CDR3 reads CASSPYSQETQYF. DNA for the CDR3: TGTGCCAGCTCACCCTACTCCCAAGAGACCCAGTACTTC.

The J gene is TRBJ1-5, the V gene TRBV4-1; a possible D gene is TRBD1 (6 bases). The CDR3 has 17 amino acids. The ends were cut back, 1 base at V and 3 bases at J, with 16 bases in the middle. Germline V gene data show CDR1 as MGHRA and CDR2 as YSYEKL. For the CDR3, the DNA is TGCGCCAGCAGCCAAGTGGGGGCGGGGATGTACAATCAGCCCCAGCATTTT. Translated, it gives CASSQVGAGMYNQPQHF.

This clonotype was seen a handful of times. This chain connects TRBV5-1 to TRBJ1-2; no firm D call. The CDR3 spans 15 residues. V was clipped by 0 bases and J by 2 bases, with 11 bases between them. CDR1 is SGHRS, CDR2 YFSETQ, per germline. CDR3 nucleotide sequence: TGCGCCAGCAGCTTGGTTACAGCGTCCAACTATGGCTACACCTTC. The encoded protein is CASSLVTASNYGYTF. Supplemented by reference TRBV5-1 and TRBJ1-2, the full variable domain reads KAGVTQTPRYLIKTRGQQVTLSCSPISGHRSVSWYQQTPGQGLQFLFEYFSETQRNKGNFPGRFSGRQFSNSRSEMNVSTLELGDSALYLCASSLVTASNYGYTFGSGTRLTVV.

The gene calls are TRBV6-2 or TRBV6-3 and TRBJ2-3; D remains ambiguous. Germline values: CDR1 MNHEY, CDR2 SVGEGT. Trimming cost V 5 bases and J 6 bases, with 12 bases left between them. The CDR3 runs 13 residues. In nucleotides, the CDR3 is TGTGCCAGCAGTATGGTAGCTTGGGATACGCAGTATTTT. This sequence encodes CASSMVAWDTQYF.

This clonotype was seen repeatedly, ten times or more. The rearrangement uses TRBV29-1 and TRBJ2-7, with TRBD2 identical over 8 bases. The germline V gene has CDR1 SQVTM and CDR2 ANQGSEA. V dropped 1 base and J dropped 0; count of bases not matched to a gene: 2. CDR3 length: 14 amino acids. The CDR3 region has the DNA TGCAGCGTTGAAGGACTAGCGAACTCCTACGAGCAGTACTTC. The encoded protein is CSVEGLANSYEQYF.

Many counts were recorded for this clonotype. The V and J genes are TRBV28 and TRBJ2-1, with no clear D. From germline, CDR1 is MDHEN and CDR2 SYDVKM. V lost 6 bases and J lost 5, with 20 bases in between. The CDR3 is 16 amino acids. This CDR3 reads CASSPARLRNDNEQFF. The CDR3, as DNA: TGTGCCAGCAGCCCCGCGAGGCTCCGGAACGACAATGAGCAGTTCTTC. The full variable domain, rest sourced from reference TRBV28 and TRBJ2-1, is DVKVTQSSRYLVKRTGEKVFLECVQDMDHENMFWYRQDPGLGLRLIYFSYDVKMKEKGDIPEGYSVSREKKERFSLILESASTNQTSMYLCASSPARLRNDNEQFFGPGTRLTVL.

This sequence joins TRBV7-2 and TRBJ2-5; D call uncertain. CDR3 length: 12 amino acids. CDR1 and CDR2 from the germline V gene are SGHTA and FQGNSA. V lost 3 bases and J lost 2, with 4 bases in between. As DNA, the CDR3 is TGTGCCAGCAGCTTCCTGCAAGAGACCCAGTACTTC. Translated: CASSFLQETQYF. The whole variable domain, filled in from reference TRBV7-2 and TRBJ2-5, reads GAGVSQSPSNKVTEKGKDVELRCDPISGHTALYWYRQSLGQGLEFLIYFQGNSAPDKSGLPSDRFSAERTGGSVSTLTIQRTQQEDSAVYLCASSFLQETQYFGPGTRLLVL.

This clonotype was seen only a few times. The rearrangement joins TRBV12-3 or TRBV12-4 to TRBJ1-2, with 8 positions matching TRBD1. After removal of 1 base from V and 8 bases from J, the junction contained 12 bases not matched to a gene. This CDR3 comprises 16 residues. The CDR3 DNA reads TGTGCCAGCAGTTTAGGCCAGGGGGCCCCAGGAGGAGGCTACACCTTC. It is translated as CASSLGQGAPGGGYTF.

The V and J genes are TRBV7-9 and TRBJ2-5; no definite D call. The CDR3 has 17 amino acids. The germline gives CDR1 SEHNR, CDR2 FQNEAQ (reference sequence). Trimming took 2 bases from V and 7 from J, leaving 23 bases between them. The CDR3 reads CASSLISHAATRRTQYF. The CDR3 nucleotides are TGTGCCAGCAGCTTAATCTCGCATGCAGCCACTCGAAGGACCCAGTACTTC.

The V call is TRBV5-5, the J call TRBJ1-6; D ambiguous. Trimming took off 1 base at V and 4 bases at J, with 9 bases between the two ends. The CDR3 extends over 15 amino acids. Germline V gives CDR1 SGHKS, CDR2 YYEKEE (reference sequence). The CDR3 loop reads CASSLRAVYNSPLHF. The CDR3, as DNA: TGTGCCAGCAGCTTGAGGGCAGTTTATAATTCACCCCTCCACTTT.

The chain carries TRBV12-3 or TRBV12-4 and TRBJ2-7; weak D call: TRBD2 (5 bases). The CDR3 is 12 amino acids. V lost 8 bases and J 3 bases, leaving 11 bases between the germline ends. CDR3 residues: CASSWAGYEQYF. The CDR3 region has the DNA TGTGCCAGCTCCTGGGCGGGCTACGAGCAGTACTTC.

The V and J genes are TRBV15 and TRBJ2-1; 7 nucleotides align to TRBD2. V lost 8 bases, J lost 8 bases, and 9 bases stayed unmatched. Germline assignment: CDR1 LNHNV and CDR2 YYDKDF (reference sequence). This CDR3 is built from 13 residues. CDR3 residues: CATEGGSGYEQFF. The CDR3 DNA is TGTGCCACCGAAGGCGGGAGTGGCTATGAGCAGTTCTTC.